These T cell receptor beta chains were read from a single sample in a study of CD8 T cells in ankylosing spondylitis. One entry per CDR3 protein results from TCRdb running MiXCR on the 5' RACE reads. The sample consists of 200,000 to 250,000 distinct CDR3 sequences, 18% of them appearing once. The sequenced sample consisted of blood, either unsorted or a sorted T cell fraction (not recorded which). Source of these receptors: a male donor with ankylosing spondylitis. CDR3s include the opening cysteine and the closing phenylalanine or tryptophan. The order of the fields is V gene, clone size, J gene, D gene, CDR3 length, CDR3 protein, CDR3 DNA. A D gene is named only where the DNA matches it firmly. Part of the rows lack a size; the others show once, few, many or a class for expanded clones.

TRBV9	-	TRBJ2-7	TRBD2	15	CASSVSGNPSGEQYF	TGTGCCAGCAGCGTGAGCGGGAACCCCTCGGGGGAGCAGTACTTC
TRBV7-9	-	TRBJ2-2	-	16	CASTQPIDRNTGELFF	TGTGCCAGCACCCAACCCATTGACAGAAACACCGGGGAGCTGTTTTTT
TRBV4-3	many	TRBJ2-1	TRBD2	16	CASSQELAGAYNEQFF	TGCGCCAGCAGCCAAGAACTAGCGGGAGCCTACAATGAGCAGTTCTTC
TRBV4-3	-	TRBJ2-7	TRBD2	15	CASRQNAGTTYEQYF	TGCGCCAGCAGGCAAAACGCAGGGACTACCTACGAGCAGTACTTC
TRBV21-1	-	TRBJ1-4	-	14	CASIQTVTNEKLFF	TGTGCCAGTATTCAGACAGTAACTAATGAAAAACTGTTTTTT
TRBV9	-	TRBJ1-2	-	16	CASSATGTASSYGYTF	TGTGCCAGCAGCGCAACCGGGACGGCCTCTTCCTATGGCTACACCTTC
TRBV28	-	TRBJ2-5	TRBD2	17	CASSPRGGTSDQETQYF	TGTGCCAGCAGTCCCCGTGGGGGGACTAGCGACCAAGAGACCCAGTACTTC
TRBV5-1	few	TRBJ1-4	-	18	CASSLEGTKKGGNEKLFF	TGCGCCAGCAGCTTGGAAGGGACGAAGAAGGGTGGTAATGAAAAACTGTTTTTT
TRBV29-1	-	TRBJ2-1	-	10	CSAQGDEQFF	TGCAGCGCCCAAGGAGATGAGCAGTTCTTC
TRBV27	-	TRBJ2-2	-	15	CASSFLGGRTGELFF	TGTGCCAGCAGTTTTTTAGGGGGGCGGACCGGGGAGCTGTTTTTT
TRBV5-1	-	TRBJ2-7	-	14	CASMDGDFSYEQYF	TGCGCCAGCATGGACGGAGACTTCTCCTACGAGCAGTACTTC
TRBV2	-	TRBJ2-2	-	16	CASSEVVGANTGELFF	TGTGCCAGCAGTGAAGTGGTGGGGGCGAACACCGGGGAGCTGTTTTTT
TRBV28	-	TRBJ2-7	-	17	CASTLGSSQTHLWEQYF	TGTGCCAGCACCCTTGGGTCTAGTCAAACCCACTTATGGGAGCAGTACTTC
TRBV20-1	few	TRBJ2-7	-	12	CSASYTGSEQYF	TGCAGTGCTAGCTATACCGGCAGCGAGCAGTACTTC
TRBV30	-	TRBJ2-3	-	12	CAWSALSDTQYF	TGTGCCTGGAGTGCCCTGTCAGATACGCAGTATTTT
TRBV4-1	many	TRBJ1-1	TRBD1	16	CASSQLPPGGMYIAFF	TGCGCCAGCAGCCAGCTACCCCCAGGGGGCATGTACATAGCTTTCTTT
TRBV9	-	TRBJ2-1	-	13	CARDPEDGNEQFF	TGTGCCCGGGACCCCGAGGATGGGAATGAGCAGTTCTTC
TRBV6-4	-	TRBJ1-2	-	11	CASSDSSGYTF	TGTGCCAGCAGTGACTCGAGTGGCTACACCTTC
TRBV4-1	few	TRBJ2-7	-	16	CASSQAERTELNEQYF	TGCGCCAGCAGCCAGGCAGAGAGGACAGAACTGAACGAGCAGTACTTC
TRBV4-3	-	TRBJ1-1	TRBD1	13	CASSQDRLLEAFF	TGCGCCAGCAGCCAGGACAGGCTGCTTGAAGCTTTCTTT
TRBV29-1	-	TRBJ1-5	-	13	CSVEIDSNQPQHF	TGCAGCGTTGAGATAGATAGCAATCAGCCCCAGCATTTT
TRBV20-1	many	TRBJ2-3	TRBD2	18	CSAPRYRDPGRGTDTQYF	TGCAGTGCTCCACGTTATAGGGATCCCGGGAGGGGCACAGATACGCAGTATTTT
TRBV5-1	once	TRBJ2-1	TRBD2	14	CASSLWAGDNEQFF	TGCGCCAGCAGCTTGTGGGCGGGGGACAATGAGCAGTTCTTC
TRBV5-6	few	TRBJ2-7	TRBD1	15	CASSSGTAYSYEQYF	TGTGCCAGCAGCTCAGGGACAGCCTACTCCTACGAGCAGTACTTC